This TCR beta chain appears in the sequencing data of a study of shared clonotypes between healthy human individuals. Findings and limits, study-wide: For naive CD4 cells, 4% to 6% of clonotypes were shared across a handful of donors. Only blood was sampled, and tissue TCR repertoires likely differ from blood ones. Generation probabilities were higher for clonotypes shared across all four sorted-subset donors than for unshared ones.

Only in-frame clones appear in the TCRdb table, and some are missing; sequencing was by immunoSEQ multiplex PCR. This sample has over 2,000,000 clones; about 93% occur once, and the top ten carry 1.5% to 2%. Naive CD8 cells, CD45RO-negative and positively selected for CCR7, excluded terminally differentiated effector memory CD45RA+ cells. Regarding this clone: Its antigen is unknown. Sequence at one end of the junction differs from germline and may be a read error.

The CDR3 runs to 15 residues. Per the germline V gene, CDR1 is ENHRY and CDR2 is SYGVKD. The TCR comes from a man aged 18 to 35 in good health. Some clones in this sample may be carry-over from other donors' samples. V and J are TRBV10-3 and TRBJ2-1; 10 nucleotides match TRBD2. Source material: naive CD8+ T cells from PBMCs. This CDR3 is CAISQSGTSVREQFF. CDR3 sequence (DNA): TGTGCCATCAGTCAGTCCGGGACTAGCGTTCGTGAGCAGTTCTTC.